This T cell receptor (beta chain) comes out of a study of blood T cells in healthy people across ages. Primed by a sample-barcoded 5' primer and a J-beta primer mix, a second PCR proceeded for roughly 6 to 12 cycles. TCRdb used MiXCR to reprocess the 5' RACE reads, holding one entry per CDR3 protein. This table holds about 1.5 million distinct CDR3 sequences, about 40% found once. This clonotype was found a few times. This CDR3 contains 13 residues. V was trimmed by 1 base and J by 7 bases, leaving 8 bases between them. Per the germline V gene, CDR1 is MRHNA and CDR2 is SNTAGT. V usage is TRBV6-4 and J usage is TRBJ2-1; D is ambiguous. Sequenced sample: blood. The receptor's source is a woman between 18 and 30 years old in good health. The CDR3 protein is CASSDWGWNEQFF. The CDR3 nucleotides read TGTGCCAGCAGTGACTGGGGTTGGAATGAGCAGTTCTTC.